Listed below are T cell receptor beta chains from one sample, sequenced in a study of T cell repertoires in cytomegalovirus infection. From the reads, TCRdb called clonotypes with MiXCR, one entry per CDR3 protein. The sample holds about 230,000 distinct CDR3 sequences, over 20% seen once. What was sequenced was CD8+ T cells from PBMCs. The source is a human donor in good health (CMV status not recorded). Some clones in this sample may be carry-over from other donors' samples. CDR3s include the opening cysteine and the closing phenylalanine or tryptophan. The D gene is left open where the match is weak. The size field is filled for only some rows; it gives once, few, many or a size class.

abundance,d_gene,v_gene,j_gene,CDR3nt,CDR3aa
-,TRBD2,TRBV19,TRBJ2-3,TGTGCCAGTAGCCTAGAGCGGGGAGAAGATACACAGTATTTT,CASSLERGEDTQYF
many,TRBD1,TRBV28,TRBJ2-1,TGTGCCAGCTTTGGGGATTTCCGGGACAGGGGAGGCAATGAGCAGTTCTTC,CASFGDFRDRGGNEQFF
-,TRBD2,TRBV29-1,TRBJ2-1,TGCAGCGTTATTCGGTCTAGCGGCAATGGGCAGTTCTTC,CSVIRSSGNGQFF
few,-,TRBV6-6,TRBJ1-2,TGTGCCAGCGTAGGCGCACCTAACTATGGCTACACCTTC,CASVGAPNYGYTF
many,TRBD1,TRBV28,TRBJ2-7,TGTGCCAGCAGTGAGGGGGCCCGGGCGGGCGAGCAGTACTTC,CASSEGARAGEQYF
many,-,TRBV7-6,TRBJ2-7,TGTGCCAGCAGCTTGGAGACACAAAAAACCTACGAGCAGTACTTC,CASSLETQKTYEQYF
-,TRBD2,TRBV7-2,TRBJ2-3,TGTGCCAGCAGCTTAGTGTTGCGGGGGGGCACAGATACGCAGTATTTT,CASSLVLRGGTDTQYF
few,-,TRBV20-1,TRBJ1-6,TGCAGTGCTAGAGAGGGGTTGGATTCACCCCTCCACTTT,CSAREGLDSPLHF
-,-,TRBV29-1,TRBJ1-2,TGCAGCGTTGGGGACCAGGGTTCCTATGGCTACACCTTC,CSVGDQGSYGYTF
-,-,TRBV25-1,TRBJ1-1,TGTGCCAGCAGACCAGGTACCGCTGAAGCTTTCTTT,CASRPGTAEAFF
-,-,TRBV12-3/TRBV12-4,TRBJ2-1,TGTGCCAGCAGTTTTAATTCGGACTACAATGAGCAGTTCTTC,CASSFNSDYNEQFF
many,-,TRBV7-8,TRBJ1-5,TGTGCCAGCAGCTACCGGGACAATGATCAGCCCCAGCATTTT,CASSYRDNDQPQHF
-,-,TRBV28,TRBJ2-7,TGTGCCAGCAGTCTCAGACAGTACGAGCAGTACTTC,CASSLRQYEQYF
many,-,TRBV7-9,TRBJ2-7,TGTGCCAGCAGGTCCCAGGCTTCCTACGAGCAGTACTTC,CASRSQASYEQYF
few,-,TRBV5-4,TRBJ2-1,TGTGCCAGCACTACCCCGAGCTCCTACAATGAGCAGTTCTTC,CASTTPSSYNEQFF
-,-,TRBV7-9,TRBJ2-3,TGTGCCAGCAGCTATGGGGGTTACCCCGATACGCAGTATTTT,CASSYGGYPDTQYF
many,TRBD2,TRBV7-2,TRBJ2-3,TGTGCCAGCAGCAGCGGGGGGCGGAGCACAGATACGCAGTATTTT,CASSSGGRSTDTQYF
many,-,TRBV11-2,TRBJ2-1,TGTGCCAGCAGCCTAACTTATGAGCAGTTCTTC,CASSLTYEQFF
few,TRBD1,TRBV28,TRBJ2-3,TGTGCCAGCAGTTCAGGGGGTCCCGCAGATACGCAGTATTTT,CASSSGGPADTQYF
many,-,TRBV7-8,TRBJ2-1,TGTGCCAGCAGCTCAAACTTGATGGATGAGCAGTTCTTC,CASSSNLMDEQFF
-,-,TRBV2,TRBJ1-1,TGTGCCAGCAGGGCCGGGGGAGCTTTCTTT,CASRAGGAFF
few,-,TRBV7-2,TRBJ2-7,TGTGCCAGCAGCTTATTTTTGACAGCCTACGAGCAGTACTTC,CASSLFLTAYEQYF
-,TRBD2,TRBV3-1,TRBJ2-1,TGTGCCAGCAGCCAAGTCGCTAGCGGGGGCCTACCTACCAATGAGCAGTTCTTC,CASSQVASGGLPTNEQFF
-,-,TRBV2,TRBJ2-7,TGTGCCAGCAGTGAGTTAGCATCTATGGTCTACGAGCAGTACTTC,CASSELASMVYEQYF
-,TRBD1,TRBV7-3,TRBJ1-2,TGTGCCAGCAGCCCGGACAGGGCTGGCGGCTACACCTTC,CASSPDRAGGYTF
-,-,TRBV9,TRBJ1-3,TGTGCCAGCAGCGTAGGAGGGGAAGTCGAGGACACCATATATTTT,CASSVGGEVEDTIYF
many,TRBD1,TRBV3-1,TRBJ1-5,TGTGCCAGCAGCCAAGATTTGACAGGGAATCAGCCCCAGCATTTT,CASSQDLTGNQPQHF
-,TRBD2,TRBV28,TRBJ2-1,TGTGCCAGCAGTCCCCTGACTAGCGGGTCACACAATGAGCAGTTCTTC,CASSPLTSGSHNEQFF
many,-,TRBV19,TRBJ2-1,TGTGCCAGTAGTATACTAGCTACCATTTACAATGAGCAGTTCTTC,CASSILATIYNEQFF
many,-,TRBV7-9,TRBJ2-3,TGTGCCAGCAGCACACCCACAGATACGCAGTATTTT,CASSTPTDTQYF
-,TRBD1,TRBV7-8,TRBJ2-1,TGTGCCAGCAGCCCAGGACAGGGGTACGATGAGCAGTTCTTC,CASSPGQGYDEQFF